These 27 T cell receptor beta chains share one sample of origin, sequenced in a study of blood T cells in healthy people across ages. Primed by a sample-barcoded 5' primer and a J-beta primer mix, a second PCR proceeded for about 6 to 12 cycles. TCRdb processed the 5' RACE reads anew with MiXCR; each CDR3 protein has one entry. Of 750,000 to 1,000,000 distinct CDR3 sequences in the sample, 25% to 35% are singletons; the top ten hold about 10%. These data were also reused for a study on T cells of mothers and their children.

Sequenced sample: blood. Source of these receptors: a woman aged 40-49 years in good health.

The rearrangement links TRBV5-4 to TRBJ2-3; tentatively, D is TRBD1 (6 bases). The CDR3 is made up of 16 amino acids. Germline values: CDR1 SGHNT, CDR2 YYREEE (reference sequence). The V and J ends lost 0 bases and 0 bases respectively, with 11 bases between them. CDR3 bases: TGTGCCAGCAGCTTGGCCGGACAGTCTAGCACAGATACGCAGTATTTT. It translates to CASSLAGQSSTDTQYF.

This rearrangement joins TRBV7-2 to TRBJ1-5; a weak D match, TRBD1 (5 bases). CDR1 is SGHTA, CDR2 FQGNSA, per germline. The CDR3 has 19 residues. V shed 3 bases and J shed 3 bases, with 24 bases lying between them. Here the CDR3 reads CASSLGLGGDRRFNQPQHF. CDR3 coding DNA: TGTGCCAGCAGCTTGGGGTTGGGAGGGGACCGCCGCTTCAATCAGCCCCAGCATTTT.

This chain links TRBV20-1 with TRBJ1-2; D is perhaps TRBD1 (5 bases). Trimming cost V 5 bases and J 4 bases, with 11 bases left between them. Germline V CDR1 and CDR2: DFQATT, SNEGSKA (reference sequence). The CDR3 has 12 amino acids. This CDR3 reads CSAADSSYGYTF. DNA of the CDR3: TGCAGTGCTGCTGACAGCTCCTATGGCTACACCTTC.

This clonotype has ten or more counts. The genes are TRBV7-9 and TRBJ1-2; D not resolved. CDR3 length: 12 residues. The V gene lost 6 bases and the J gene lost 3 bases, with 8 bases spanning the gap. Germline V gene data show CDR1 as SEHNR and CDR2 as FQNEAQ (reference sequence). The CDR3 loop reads CASSWADYGYTF. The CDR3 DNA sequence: TGTGCCAGCAGTTGGGCGGACTATGGCTACACCTTC.

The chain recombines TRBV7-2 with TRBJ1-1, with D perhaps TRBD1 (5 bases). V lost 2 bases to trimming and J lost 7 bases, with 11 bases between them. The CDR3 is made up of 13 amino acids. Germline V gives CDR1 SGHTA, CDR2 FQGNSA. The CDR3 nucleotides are TGTGCCAGCAGCTTATGGGGCTATATTGAAGCTTTCTTT. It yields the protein CASSLWGYIEAFF. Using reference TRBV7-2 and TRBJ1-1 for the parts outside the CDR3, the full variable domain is GAGVSQSPSNKVTEKGKDVELRCDPISGHTALYWYRQSLGQGLEFLIYFQGNSAPDKSGLPSDRFSAERTGGSVSTLTIQRTQQEDSAVYLCASSLWGYIEAFFGQGTRLTVV.

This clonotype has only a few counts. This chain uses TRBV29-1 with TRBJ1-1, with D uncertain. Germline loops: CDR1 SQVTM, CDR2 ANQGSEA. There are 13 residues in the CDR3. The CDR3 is CRIDGTKNTEAFF. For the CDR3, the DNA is TGCAGGATTGACGGCACAAAGAACACTGAAGCTTTCTTT.

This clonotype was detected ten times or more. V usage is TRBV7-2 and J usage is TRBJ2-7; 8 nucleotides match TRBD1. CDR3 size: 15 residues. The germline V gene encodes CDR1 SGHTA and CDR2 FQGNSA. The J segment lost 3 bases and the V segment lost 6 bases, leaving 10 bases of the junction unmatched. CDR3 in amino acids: CASSRGAGGSYEQYF. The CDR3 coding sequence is TGTGCCAGCAGTAGGGGGGCAGGGGGCAGCTACGAGCAGTACTTC.

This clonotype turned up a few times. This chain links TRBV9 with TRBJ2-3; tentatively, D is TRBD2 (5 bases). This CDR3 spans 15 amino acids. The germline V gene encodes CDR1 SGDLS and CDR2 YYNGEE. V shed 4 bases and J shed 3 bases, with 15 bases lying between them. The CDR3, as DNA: TGTGCCAGCAGCCCGACGGGGTTGGCGACAGATACGCAGTATTTT. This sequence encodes CASSPTGLATDTQYF.

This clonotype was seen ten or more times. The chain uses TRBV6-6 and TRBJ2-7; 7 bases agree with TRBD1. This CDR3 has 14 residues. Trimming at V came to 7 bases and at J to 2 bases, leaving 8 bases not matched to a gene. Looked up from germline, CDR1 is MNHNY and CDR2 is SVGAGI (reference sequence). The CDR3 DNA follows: TGTGCCAGCAATCAGGTCACAGGGGCCTACGAGCAGTACTTC. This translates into CASNQVTGAYEQYF.

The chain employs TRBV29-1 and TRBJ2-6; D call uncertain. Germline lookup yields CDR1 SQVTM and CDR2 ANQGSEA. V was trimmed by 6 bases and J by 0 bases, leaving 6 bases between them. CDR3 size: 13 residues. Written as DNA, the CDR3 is TGCAGCGTGCGAACCTCTGGGGCCAACGTCCTGACTTTC. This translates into CSVRTSGANVLTF.

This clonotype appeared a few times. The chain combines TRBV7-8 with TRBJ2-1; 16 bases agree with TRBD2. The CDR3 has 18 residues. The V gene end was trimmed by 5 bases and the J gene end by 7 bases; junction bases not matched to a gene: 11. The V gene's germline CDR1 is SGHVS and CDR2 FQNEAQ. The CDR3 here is CASSTPGLAGGLKNEQFF. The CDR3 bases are TGTGCCAGCAGCACACCGGGACTAGCGGGGGGGCTCAAAAATGAGCAGTTCTTC.

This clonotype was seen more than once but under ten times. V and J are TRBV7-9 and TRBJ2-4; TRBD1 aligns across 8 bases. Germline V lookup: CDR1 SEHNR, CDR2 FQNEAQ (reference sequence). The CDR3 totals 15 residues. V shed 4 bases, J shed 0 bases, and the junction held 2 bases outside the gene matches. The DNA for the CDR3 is TGTGCCAGCAGCTCGGGACAGGTAGCCAAAAACATTCAGTACTTC. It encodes CASSSGQVAKNIQYF.

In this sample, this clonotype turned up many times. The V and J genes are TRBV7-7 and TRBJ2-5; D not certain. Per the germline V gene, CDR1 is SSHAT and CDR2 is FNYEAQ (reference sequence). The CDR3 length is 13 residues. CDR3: CASRGSLQETQYF. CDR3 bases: TGTGCTTCCAGAGGTAGCCTCCAAGAGACCCAGTACTTC. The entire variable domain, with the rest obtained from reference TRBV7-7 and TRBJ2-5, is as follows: GAGVSQSPRYKVTKRGQDVTLRCDPISSHATLYWYQQALGQGPEFLTYFNYEAQPDKSGLPSDRFSAERPEGSISTLTIQRTEQRDSAMYRCASRGSLQETQYFGPGTRLLVL.

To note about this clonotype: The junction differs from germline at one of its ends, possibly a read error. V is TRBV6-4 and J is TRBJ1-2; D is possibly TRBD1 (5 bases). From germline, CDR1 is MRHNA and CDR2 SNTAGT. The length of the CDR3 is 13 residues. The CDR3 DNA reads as TGTGCCAGCAGTGACTTGACAGACTATGGCTGCACCTTC. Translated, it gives CASSDLTDYGCTF.

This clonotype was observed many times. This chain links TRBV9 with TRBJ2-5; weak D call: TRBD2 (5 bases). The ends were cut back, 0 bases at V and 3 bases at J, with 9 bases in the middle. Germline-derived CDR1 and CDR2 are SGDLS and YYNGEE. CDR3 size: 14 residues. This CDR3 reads CASSVGGNKETQYF. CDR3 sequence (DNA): TGTGCCAGCAGCGTAGGAGGGAATAAAGAGACCCAGTACTTC.

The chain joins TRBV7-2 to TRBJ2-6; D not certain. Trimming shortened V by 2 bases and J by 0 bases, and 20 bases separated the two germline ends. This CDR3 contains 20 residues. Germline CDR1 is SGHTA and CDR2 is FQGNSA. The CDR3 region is CASSLRGRAATSSGANVLTF. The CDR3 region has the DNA TGTGCCAGCAGCTTAAGAGGTCGGGCCGCTACCTCCTCTGGGGCCAACGTCCTGACTTTC.

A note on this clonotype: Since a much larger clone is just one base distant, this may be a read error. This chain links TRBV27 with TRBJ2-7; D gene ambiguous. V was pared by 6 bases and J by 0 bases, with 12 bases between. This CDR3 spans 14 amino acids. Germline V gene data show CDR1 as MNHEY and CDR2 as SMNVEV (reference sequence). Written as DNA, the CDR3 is TGTGCCAGCAGACGAGTGGGTTCCTCCTACGAGCAGTACTTC. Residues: CASRRVGSSYEQYF.

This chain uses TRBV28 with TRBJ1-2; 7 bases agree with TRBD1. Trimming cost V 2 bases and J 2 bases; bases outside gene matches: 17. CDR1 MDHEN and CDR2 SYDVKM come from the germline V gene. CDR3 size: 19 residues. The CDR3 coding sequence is TGTGCCAGCAGTTTAGCGGGCGCAGGACAGGACCTTACCAACTATGGCTACACCTTC. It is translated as CASSLAGAGQDLTNYGYTF.

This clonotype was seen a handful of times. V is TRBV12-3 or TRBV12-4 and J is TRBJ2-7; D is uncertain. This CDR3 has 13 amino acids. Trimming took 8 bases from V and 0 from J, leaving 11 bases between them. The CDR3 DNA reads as TGTGCCAGCGGACGGACCGTCTCCTACGAGCAGTACTTC. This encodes CASGRTVSYEQYF.

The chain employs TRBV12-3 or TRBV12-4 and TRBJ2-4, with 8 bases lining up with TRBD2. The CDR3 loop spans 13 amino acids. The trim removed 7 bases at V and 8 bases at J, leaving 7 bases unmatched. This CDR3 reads CASTLRGGHIQYF. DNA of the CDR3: TGTGCCAGCACCCTACGGGGGGGCCACATTCAGTACTTC.

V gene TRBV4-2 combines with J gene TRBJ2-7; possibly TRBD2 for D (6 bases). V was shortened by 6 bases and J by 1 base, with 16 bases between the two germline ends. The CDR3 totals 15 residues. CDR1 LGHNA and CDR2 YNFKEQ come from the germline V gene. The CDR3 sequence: CASRGGGATSYEQYF. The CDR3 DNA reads TGTGCCAGCAGGGGAGGCGGGGCTACGTCCTACGAGCAGTACTTC.

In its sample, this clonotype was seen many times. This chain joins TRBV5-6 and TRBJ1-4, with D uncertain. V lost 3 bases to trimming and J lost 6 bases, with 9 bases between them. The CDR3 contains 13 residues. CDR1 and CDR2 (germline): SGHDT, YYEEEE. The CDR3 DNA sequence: TGTGCCAGCAGCTCCGTTCCGGATGAAAAACTGTTTTTT. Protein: CASSSVPDEKLFF.

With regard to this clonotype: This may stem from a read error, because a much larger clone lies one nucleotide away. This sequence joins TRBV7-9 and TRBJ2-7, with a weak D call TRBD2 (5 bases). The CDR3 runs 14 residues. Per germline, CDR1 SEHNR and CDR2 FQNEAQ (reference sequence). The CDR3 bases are TGTGCCGGCAGCTTGGACCCGGGGTTCGGCGAGCAGTACTTC. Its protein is CAGSLDPGFGEQYF.

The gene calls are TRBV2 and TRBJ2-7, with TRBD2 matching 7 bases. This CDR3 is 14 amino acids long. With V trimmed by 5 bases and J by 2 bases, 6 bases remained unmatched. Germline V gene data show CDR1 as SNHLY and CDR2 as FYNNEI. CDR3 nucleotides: TGTGCCAGCAGTTCGGGACTAACCACCTACGAGCAGTACTTC. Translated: CASSSGLTTYEQYF.

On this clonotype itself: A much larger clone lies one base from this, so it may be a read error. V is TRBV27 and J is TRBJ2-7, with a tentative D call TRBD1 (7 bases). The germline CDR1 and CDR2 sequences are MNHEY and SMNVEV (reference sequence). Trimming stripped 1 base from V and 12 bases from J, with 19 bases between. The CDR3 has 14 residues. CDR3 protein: CASSLFTAGQRLYF. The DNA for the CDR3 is TGTGCCAGCAGTTTATTCACCGCGGGACAGAGGCTGTACTTC.

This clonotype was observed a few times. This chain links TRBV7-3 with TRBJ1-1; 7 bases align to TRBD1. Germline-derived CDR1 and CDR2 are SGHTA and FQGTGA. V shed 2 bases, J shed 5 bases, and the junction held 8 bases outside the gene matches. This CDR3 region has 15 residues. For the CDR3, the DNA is TGTGCCAGCAGCTTAGGAAACAGGGGAGGGACTGAAGCTTTCTTT. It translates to CASSLGNRGGTEAFF.

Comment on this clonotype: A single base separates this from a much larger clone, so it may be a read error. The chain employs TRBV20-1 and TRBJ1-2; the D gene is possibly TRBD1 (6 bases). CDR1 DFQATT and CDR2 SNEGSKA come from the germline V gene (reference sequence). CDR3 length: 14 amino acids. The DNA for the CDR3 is TGCAGTGCTAGGGCCCGGGGGGGGGCGCGAGGCTGCACCTTC. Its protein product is CSARARGGARGCTF.